Sequencing of this T cell receptor (beta chain) was carried out in a study of prognosis after radiotherapy for stage I lung cancer. Across the whole study: About 7 of the patients had squamous cell carcinoma tumors, while twelve had adenocarcinoma tumors. Study-level points and caveats: Patients developing distant metastases showed lower Shannon entropy after stereotactic body radiation therapy.

The CDR3 contains 12 residues. With 2 bases removed from V and 5 bases from J, the gap between germline ends came to 7 bases. Germline V gives CDR1 SGHNT, CDR2 YYREEE (reference sequence). This clonotype has at least ten counts. As yet, its antigen is unknown. Template was genomic DNA; TCR beta CDR3 amplified in two multiplex PCR rounds. Primers (each specific to one TRBV or TRBJ gene) were used in first-round PCR. TCRdb redid the calling of the multiplex PCR reads with MiXCR, one entry per CDR3 protein. The table lists 25,000 to 35,000 distinct CDR3 sequences, about half of them singletons. Patients were all node-negative on CT and PET/CT, lacking prior chemotherapy, radiotherapy or other malignancies.

The V gene is TRBV5-4, the J gene TRBJ1-2, with D perhaps matching TRBD1 (5 bases). The sequencing here drew on PBMCs, taken before or after stereotactic body radiation therapy (not recorded which). The TCR was taken from a donor aged 50 or older with non-small cell lung cancer. The CDR3 region is CASSLWGYGYTF. DNA of the CDR3: TGTGCCAGCAGCTTATGGGGGTATGGCTACACCTTC.